Shown below are 4 T cell receptor beta chains from a single sample sequenced in a study of blood T cell dynamics during melanoma immunotherapy. The time point is: pre-treatment baseline. Profiling relied on immunoSEQ multiplex PCR, and the TCRdb table lists in-frame clones only, not all of them. The data show 5,000 to 7,500 clones, 88% seen once. Sequencing was performed on blood, taken from a patient treated with checkpoint blockade. These receptors were obtained from a human donor with melanoma.

This chain connects TRBV19 to TRBJ2-7; 7 nucleotides align to TRBD1. The V gene end was trimmed by 5 bases and the J gene end by 3 bases; junction bases not matched to a gene: 10. There are 15 residues in the CDR3. The germline V gene encodes CDR1 LNHDA and CDR2 SQIVND (reference sequence). CDR3 loop: CASSPIWDSNYEQYF. Here the CDR3 DNA reads TGTGCCAGTAGTCCCATTTGGGACAGCAACTACGAGCAGTACTTC. Full variable domain (remainder filled in from reference TRBV19 and TRBJ2-7): DGGITQSPKYLFRKEGQNVTLSCEQNLNHDAMYWYRQDPGQGLRLIYYSQIVNDFQKGDIAEGYSVSREKKESFPLTVTSAQKNPTAFYLCASSPIWDSNYEQYFGPGTRLTVT.

The rearrangement uses TRBV7-8 and TRBJ2-7; 7 bases are a match to TRBD1. Unmatched junction bases numbered 7, after V lost 6 bases and J lost 2 bases. Per germline, CDR1 SGHVS and CDR2 FQNEAQ. The CDR3 length is 14 residues. CDR3 sequence: CASRSDRAAYEQYF. CDR3 coding DNA: TGTGCCAGCAGATCAGACAGGGCCGCCTACGAGCAGTACTTC.

V usage is TRBV7-9 and J usage is TRBJ1-2, with a tentative D call TRBD1 (5 bases). The germline CDR1 and CDR2 sequences are SEHNR and FQNEAQ (reference sequence). The CDR3 consists of 15 residues. V was pared by 3 bases and J by 4 bases, with 15 bases between. The CDR3 loop reads CASSFGARQIYGYTF. Here the CDR3 DNA reads TGTGCCAGCAGCTTCGGGGCCAGACAAATCTATGGCTACACCTTC.

A remark on this clone: The sample carries other DNA sequences with the same CDR3. The chain carries TRBV29-1 and TRBJ1-4, with 8 bases matching TRBD1. The CDR3 runs to 14 residues. Germline V CDR1 and CDR2: SQVTM, ANQGSEA. After removal of 2 bases from V and 7 bases from J, the junction contained 6 bases not matched to a gene. The CDR3 loop is CSVEPGTGGEKLFF. The CDR3 nucleotides read TGCAGCGTTGAACCCGGGACAGGAGGTGAAAAACTGTTTTTT. Full variable domain (remainder filled in from reference TRBV29-1 and TRBJ1-4): SAVISQKPSRDICQRGTSLTIQCQVDSQVTMMFWYRQQPGQSLTLIATANQGSEATYESGFVIDKFPISRPNLTFSTLTVSNMSPEDSSIYLCSVEPGTGGEKLFFGSGTQLSVL.